These 26 T cell receptor beta chains came from one sample sequenced in a study of blood T cell repertoires in COVID-19. The table came from immunoSEQ multiplex PCR; TCRdb's copy has only in-frame clones and leaves some out. The table lists more than 85,000 clones, 84% of them singletons. Material: peripheral blood. The receptor set was obtained from a woman between 50 and 59 years old with acute or convalescent COVID-19.

The rearrangement links TRBV27 to TRBJ1-6; D not certain. This CDR3 spans 16 amino acids. CDR1 is MNHEY and CDR2 is SMNVEV in the germline V gene (reference sequence). The ends were cut back, 0 bases at V and 6 bases at J, with 12 bases in the middle. The CDR3 DNA reads TGTGCCAGCAGTTTATCGTCGGGAATCGGTAATTCACCCCTCCACTTT. This encodes CASSLSSGIGNSPLHF.

This clone was observed a single time. The gene calls are TRBV5-6 and TRBJ1-3; unclear D gene. The germline V gene has CDR1 SGHDT and CDR2 YYEEEE. V lost 4 bases to trimming and J lost 3 bases, with 14 bases between them. This CDR3 region has 15 residues. The CDR3 here is CASSQQPAGGNTIYF. The CDR3 DNA is TGTGCCAGCAGCCAACAGCCTGCGGGTGGAAACACCATATATTTT.

V and J are TRBV2 and TRBJ1-1; D is possibly TRBD1 (5 bases). CDR3 length: 11 amino acids. CDR1 is SNHLY and CDR2 is FYNNEI in the germline V gene. V shed 6 bases and J shed 8 bases, with 10 bases lying between them. The CDR3 DNA is TGTGCCAGCAGCTTACAGGTAGAAGCTTTCTTT. Protein: CASSLQVEAFF.

This rearrangement joins TRBV5-1 to TRBJ2-1; 9 bases are a match to TRBD2. CDR1 and CDR2 from the germline V gene are SGHRS and YFSETQ. V dropped 4 bases and J dropped 4; count of bases not matched to a gene: 9. The CDR3 sequence is 16 residues long. The CDR3 coding sequence is TGCGCCAGCAGCAGAAATAGCGGGGGCGCTTACAATGAGCAGTTCTTC. It yields the protein CASSRNSGGAYNEQFF.

J is TRBJ2-5 and V is TRBV29-1; maybe TRBD1 (5 bases). V lost 7 bases and J lost 9, with 12 bases in between. Per the germline V gene, CDR1 is SQVTM and CDR2 is ANQGSEA. The CDR3 contains 10 residues. The CDR3 is CSALPGPQYF. For the CDR3, the DNA is TGCAGCGCCCTCCCAGGGCCCCAGTACTTC.

In this sample, this clone turned up a few times. The CDR3 DNA sequence: TGTGCCAGCAGGACCGGGACAGGGGGCACTGAAGCTTTCTTT. It is translated as CASRTGTGGTEAFF. The gene calls are TRBV6-5 and TRBJ1-1, with 11 positions matching TRBD1. V dropped 6 bases and J dropped 4; count of bases not matched to a gene: 4. The CDR3 is 14 residues long. The germline V gene has CDR1 MNHEY and CDR2 SVGAGI.

The V and J genes are TRBV18 and TRBJ1-5; possible D gene TRBD1, 5 bases. Germline loops: CDR1 KGHSH, CDR2 LQKENI. The CDR3 length is 16 residues. V was shortened by 6 bases and J by 1 base, with 16 bases between the two germline ends. DNA of the CDR3: TGTGCCAGCTCCCCAAAAGGGGCGTTAAGCAATCAGCCCCAGCATTTT. Residues: CASSPKGALSNQPQHF.

The J gene is TRBJ2-3, the V gene TRBV6-6; 7 nucleotides align to TRBD2. Germline V lookup: CDR1 MNHNY, CDR2 SVGAGI (reference sequence). CDR3 length: 13 amino acids. Trimming cost V 7 bases and J 9 bases; bases outside gene matches: 10. The CDR3 coding sequence is TGTGCCAGCATCCCTCCCGGGCGGGGGACGCAGTATTTT. It translates to CASIPPGRGTQYF.

The chain recombines TRBV6-5 with TRBJ1-5, with 10 nucleotides matching TRBD1. Germline V CDR1 and CDR2: MNHEY, SVGAGI. The CDR3 sequence is 15 residues long. V was clipped by 6 bases and J by 7 bases; unmatched bases: 9. The CDR3 here is CASRGVGTGEQPQHF. Written as DNA, the CDR3 is TGTGCCAGCAGGGGGGTCGGGACAGGGGAACAGCCCCAGCATTTT.

This clone was recorded once. The V gene is TRBV5-4, the J gene TRBJ1-2; 7 nucleotides match TRBD1. This CDR3 region has 15 residues. The trim removed 0 bases at V and 3 bases at J, leaving 5 bases unmatched. CDR1 and CDR2 (germline): SGHNT, YYREEE (reference sequence). DNA of the CDR3: TGTGCCAGCAGCTTGGACAGGGGAGTTGACTATGGCTACACCTTC. Residues: CASSLDRGVDYGYTF.

The CDR3 region has the DNA TGTGCCAGCAGTTTAGCGTCAGGGGGAACCATATATTTT. It specifies CASSLASGGTIYF. V usage is TRBV12-3 or TRBV12-4 and J usage is TRBJ1-3, with 7 bases that match TRBD1. This CDR3 contains 13 residues. V lost 0 bases to trimming and J lost 10 bases; unmatched junction nucleotides: 3.

This clone appeared a few times. The V gene is TRBV5-1, the J gene TRBJ1-1; tentatively, D is TRBD1 (5 bases). The CDR3 extends over 13 amino acids. Germline-derived CDR1 and CDR2 are SGHRS and YFSETQ. Trimming pared 3 bases from V and 0 bases from J, leaving 6 bases between. As DNA, the CDR3 is TGCGCCAGCAGCTACAGGCTGAACACTGAAGCTTTCTTT. Residues: CASSYRLNTEAFF.

The chain employs TRBV5-1 and TRBJ2-2, with 7 bases fitting TRBD1. Germline V gene lookup returns CDR1 SGHRS and CDR2 YFSETQ. The CDR3 runs 13 residues. V gave up 4 bases and J gave up 6 bases; unmatched junction bases: 3. CDR3 sequence reads: CASSLGTAGELFF. The CDR3 bases are TGCGCCAGCAGCCTAGGGACAGCCGGGGAGCTGTTTTTT.

The chain carries TRBV6-6 and TRBJ2-5; the match to TRBD2 covers 8 bases. The ends lost 6 bases at V and 2 bases at J; junction bases unmatched: 11. Per germline, CDR1 MNHNY and CDR2 SVGAGI (reference sequence). The CDR3 has 16 residues. The DNA for the CDR3 is TGTGCCAGCAGCCGCAATGGAGCGGGGGCACAAGAGACCCAGTACTTC. Amino acids: CASSRNGAGAQETQYF.

The rearrangement uses TRBV19 and TRBJ1-1, with a weak D call TRBD1 (5 bases). Germline V gene data show CDR1 as LNHDA and CDR2 as SQIVND (reference sequence). The ends were cut back, 3 bases at V and 6 bases at J, with 14 bases in the middle. CDR3 length: 14 residues. CDR3 sequence reads: CASSMGQTLSEAFF. The CDR3 coding sequence is TGTGCCAGTAGTATGGGGCAAACTCTCTCTGAAGCTTTCTTT.

The chain has TRBV6-4 and TRBJ2-1; a possible D gene is TRBD2 (6 bases). The V gene's germline CDR1 is MRHNA and CDR2 SNTAGT. With 0 bases removed from V and 3 bases from J, the gap between germline ends came to 15 bases. The CDR3 is 17 amino acids. Here the CDR3 reads CASSDSKLTRGYNEQFF. The CDR3 DNA reads TGTGCCAGCAGTGACTCTAAATTGACTAGGGGCTACAATGAGCAGTTCTTC.

The chain employs TRBV28 and TRBJ1-2; D unclear. This CDR3 comprises 12 residues. Trimming shortened V by 4 bases and J by 3 bases, and 6 bases separated the two germline ends. Germline CDR1 reads MDHEN; CDR2 reads SYDVKM. CDR3 sequence reads: CASSSQYYGYTF. DNA of the CDR3: TGTGCCAGCAGTTCCCAATACTATGGCTACACCTTC.

The chain combines TRBV19 with TRBJ2-5; 7 nucleotides line up with TRBD2. Germline values: CDR1 LNHDA, CDR2 SQIVND (reference sequence). V shed 3 bases and J 2 bases; nucleotides not matched to a gene: 0. This CDR3 region has 13 residues. CDR3 coding DNA: TGTGCCAGTAGTATCGGGGGGCAAGAGACCCAGTACTTC. Amino acid sequence: CASSIGGQETQYF.

This clone occurred a few times. The V gene is TRBV6-5, the J gene TRBJ1-2, with 7 bases fitting TRBD1. This CDR3 contains 13 residues. Looked up from germline, CDR1 is MNHEY and CDR2 is SVGAGI. J lost 6 bases, V lost 7 bases, and 8 bases had no gene match. Here the CDR3 reads CASISVQGHGYTF. CDR3 nucleotides: TGTGCCAGCATCAGCGTACAGGGGCATGGCTACACCTTC.

This clone showed up just a few times. The J gene is TRBJ1-1, the V gene TRBV5-1; 7 positions agree with TRBD1. From germline, CDR1 is SGHRS and CDR2 YFSETQ. This CDR3 region has 15 residues. J gave up 3 bases and V 2 bases, and 7 bases lay outside the gene matches. The CDR3 DNA reads as TGCGCCAGCAGCTTTAACACAGGGGCGGACACTGAAGCTTTCTTT. Translation gives CASSFNTGADTEAFF.

This chain connects TRBV6-5 to TRBJ1-2, with D hard to call. CDR1 MNHEY and CDR2 SVGAGI come from the germline V gene. V lost 8 bases and J 4 bases, leaving 17 bases between the germline ends. The CDR3 runs to 14 residues. CDR3 DNA sequence: TGTGCCAGCTCTTCCCGGGAGAGGAGCTATGGCTACACCTTC. Protein: CASSSRERSYGYTF.

This chain joins TRBV25-1 and TRBJ1-6, with 9 bases fitting TRBD1. Germline V gene sequence: CDR1 MGHDK, CDR2 SYGVNS. With V trimmed by 3 bases and J by 10 bases, 4 bases remained unmatched. This CDR3 has 14 amino acids. CDR3 region: CASSEGTGSSPLHF. In DNA, the CDR3 is TGTGCCAGCAGTGAGGGGACAGGGAGCTCACCCCTCCACTTT.

This chain links TRBV10-3 with TRBJ1-3; 9 positions match TRBD1. From germline, CDR1 is ENHRY and CDR2 SYGVKD. CDR3 length: 15 residues. The V gene end was trimmed by 1 base and the J gene end by 7 bases; junction bases not matched to a gene: 5. The DNA of the CDR3 is TGTGCCATCAGTGAGTGGGGACAGGGAAGTAACACCATATATTTT. This sequence encodes CAISEWGQGSNTIYF.

This chain uses TRBV3-1 (or the pseudogene TRBV3-2) with TRBJ2-6, with D possibly being TRBD2 (5 bases). Germline V CDR1 and CDR2: LGHDT, YNNKEL (reference sequence). CDR3 length: 18 amino acids. The V end lost 2 bases, the J end lost 0 bases, and 14 bases lay between the germline ends. The CDR3 loop reads CASSQWWTSDSGANVLTF. DNA of the CDR3: TGTGCCAGCAGCCAATGGTGGACTTCCGACTCTGGGGCCAACGTCCTGACTTTC.

The chain carries TRBV5-4 and TRBJ1-2, with 7 bases that match TRBD1. CDR3 size: 12 residues. The germline CDR1 and CDR2 sequences are SGHNT and YYREEE (reference sequence). V gave up 4 bases and J gave up 4 bases; unmatched junction bases: 1. CDR3 sequence reads: CASSRTGYGYTF. CDR3 in DNA: TGTGCCAGCAGCCGGACAGGCTATGGCTACACCTTC. The full variable domain, its missing parts supplied by reference TRBV5-4 and TRBJ1-2, is ETGVTQSPTHLIKTRGQQVTLRCSSQSGHNTVSWYQQALGQGPQFIFQYYREEENGRGNFPPRFSGLQFPNYSSELNVNALELDDSALYLCASSRTGYGYTFGSGTRLTVV.

This clone was detected a few times. J is TRBJ1-2 and V is TRBV12-3 or TRBV12-4, with 8 bases that match TRBD1. J gave up 7 bases and V 5 bases, and 6 bases lay outside the gene matches. CDR3 length: 13 residues. For the CDR3, the DNA is TGTGCCAGCAGTCCCAGGACAGGGATTGGCTACACCTTC. Translation gives CASSPRTGIGYTF.